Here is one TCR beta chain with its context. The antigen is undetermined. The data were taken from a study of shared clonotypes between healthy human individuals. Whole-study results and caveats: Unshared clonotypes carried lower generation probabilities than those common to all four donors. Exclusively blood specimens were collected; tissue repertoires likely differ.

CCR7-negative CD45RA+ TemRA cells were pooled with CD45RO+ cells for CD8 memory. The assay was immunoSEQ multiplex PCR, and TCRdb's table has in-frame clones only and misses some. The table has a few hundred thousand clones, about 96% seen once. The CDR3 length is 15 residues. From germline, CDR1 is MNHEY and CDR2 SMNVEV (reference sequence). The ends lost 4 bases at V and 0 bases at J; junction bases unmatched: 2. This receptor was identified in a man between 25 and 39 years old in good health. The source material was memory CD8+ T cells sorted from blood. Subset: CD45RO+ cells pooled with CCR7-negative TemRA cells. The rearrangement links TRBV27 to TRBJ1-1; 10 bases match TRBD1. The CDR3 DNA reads TGTGCCAGCAGTTCGGGACAGGGGATGAACACTGAAGCTTTCTTT. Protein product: CASSSGQGMNTEAFF.